This T cell receptor beta chain emerged from a study of metastatic and nonmetastatic thyroid tumors. About the research overall: Across blood and tumor or nodule tissue, repertoires from malignant and benign thyroid patients were compared with one another. Findings and caveats of the study: Reports indicated that malignant thyroid tumors showed significantly higher TCR beta diversity than benign nodules did, in blood and tumor.

Under the authors' procedure: A classifier of distant metastasis in papillary thyroid cancer was built from CDR3 differences (across clinicopathological groups). TCRdb ran MiXCR on the PCR reads. The V and J calls and clone size are TCRdb's, not the authors'. The sample consists of tens of thousands of clones, about a sixth of them appearing once. This clone was recorded many times. Its antigen is as yet unknown. The CDR3 totals 14 residues. CDR1 is DFQATT and CDR2 is SNEGSKA in the germline V gene (reference sequence). Trimming removed 0 bases from V and 7 bases from J; junction bases left unmatched: 7. Patients had received no treatment of any kind before thyroid surgery.

The receptor was isolated from a female donor with papillary thyroid cancer or a benign thyroid nodule (not recorded which). Some clones in this sample may be carry-over from other donors' samples. Sequenced material: tumor tissue. The chain couples TRBV20-1 to TRBJ2-7, with 9 positions matching TRBD2. This CDR3 is CSARDPSGNGEQYF. The CDR3 DNA follows: TGCAGTGCTAGAGATCCTAGCGGGAACGGTGAGCAGTACTTC.